Listed here are 27 T cell receptor beta chains from one sample, sequenced in a study of T cell clones after liver transplantation. Sequenced by immunoSEQ multiplex PCR; TCRdb stores in-frame clones only, minus some. The sample has fewer than 80,000 clones, under 90% seen once; the top ten hold 2% to 2.5%. Sequences were derived from CD4+ T cells from blood, sampled around 50 months after liver transplant. The source of these receptors is a human patient who received a liver transplant. Some T cells may be the graft donor's.

The rearrangement joins TRBV7-6 to TRBJ2-7; D is unresolved. The CDR3 sequence is 14 residues long. Germline-derived CDR1 and CDR2 are SGHVS and FNYEAQ. The ends were cut back, 5 bases at V and 6 bases at J, with 17 bases in the middle. This chain's CDR3 is CASSLLRSPGEQYF. The CDR3 DNA follows: TGTGCCAGCAGCCTACTAAGGAGTCCCGGCGAGCAGTACTTC.

The sample holds a few counts of this clone. The CDR3 loop reads CASSYGESHGYTF. The CDR3 DNA reads TGTGCCAGCAGTTACGGGGAGAGCCATGGCTACACCTTC. The V and J genes are TRBV6-6 and TRBJ1-2; no clear D. There are 13 residues in the CDR3. V lost 2 bases, J lost 6 bases, and 10 bases lay in between. Germline values: CDR1 MNHNY, CDR2 SVGAGI (reference sequence).

The chain carries TRBV6-1 and TRBJ2-7; TRBD1 matches at 10 bases. The ends lost 6 bases at V and 3 bases at J; junction bases unmatched: 2. The CDR3 length is 13 residues. CDR1 and CDR2 from the germline V gene are MNHNS and SASEGT. DNA of the CDR3: TGTGCCAGCAGGGGGGACAGGGGCTACGAGCAGTACTTC. Residues: CASRGDRGYEQYF.

This clone came up a few times. This chain links TRBV28 with TRBJ1-5; no clear D. The V end lost 7 bases, the J end lost 9 bases, and 19 bases lay between the germline ends. This CDR3 has 14 residues. Per germline, CDR1 MDHEN and CDR2 SYDVKM. The CDR3: CASNLEGLGRPQHF. CDR3 in DNA: TGTGCCAGCAATCTGGAGGGTCTTGGTAGGCCCCAGCATTTT.

The genes are TRBV7-3 and TRBJ2-1; no clear D. Deletions cut 2 bases from V and 0 bases from J, with 14 bases between. Germline CDR1 is SGHTA and CDR2 is FQGTGA. This CDR3 spans 17 amino acids. Written as DNA, the CDR3 is TGTGCCAGCAGCTTAGTCCAGGCGGCCCGCTCCTACAATGAGCAGTTCTTC. Protein sequence: CASSLVQAARSYNEQFF.

This chain uses TRBV28 with TRBJ1-3; D possibly corresponds to TRBD1 (6 bases). Germline-derived CDR1 and CDR2 are MDHEN and SYDVKM. V was clipped by 3 bases and J by 4 bases, with 10 bases between them. The CDR3 length is 14 residues. CDR3 loop: CASSLAGTGNTIYF. The CDR3 bases are TGTGCCAGCAGTTTGGCCGGGACAGGAAACACCATATATTTT.

The rearrangement joins TRBV5-4 to TRBJ2-7; TRBD1 matches at 12 bases. Unmatched junction bases numbered 5, after V lost 0 bases and J lost 7 bases. Germline values: CDR1 SGHNT, CDR2 YYREEE (reference sequence). This CDR3 has 15 residues. CDR3 in amino acids: CASSLGGTGGYEQYF. CDR3 DNA sequence: TGTGCCAGCAGCTTGGGTGGGACAGGGGGCTATGAGCAGTACTTC.

The genes are TRBV9 and TRBJ1-1; D may be TRBD1 (5 bases). Germline CDR1 and CDR2: SGDLS and YYNGEE. Trimming removed 3 bases at V and 7 bases at J, with 25 bases between. CDR3 length: 17 residues. The CDR3 loop reads CASSERQSLLQTGEAFF. CDR3 DNA: TGTGCCAGCAGCGAGAGACAGAGCCTATTACAAACTGGTGAAGCTTTCTTT.

The V gene is TRBV7-2, the J gene TRBJ2-7; D gene uncertain. Trimming stripped 7 bases from V and 3 bases from J, with 19 bases between. The CDR3 contains 15 residues. Germline V gene lookup returns CDR1 SGHTA and CDR2 FQGNSA. CDR3 loop: CASTHDSNPNYEQYF. The CDR3 nucleotides read TGTGCCAGCACGCACGACTCCAATCCCAACTACGAGCAGTACTTC.

V usage is TRBV18 and J usage is TRBJ2-7; 11 positions agree with TRBD1. Germline V gives CDR1 KGHSH, CDR2 LQKENI. The CDR3 sequence is 16 residues long. After removal of 0 bases from V and 6 bases from J, the junction contained 7 bases not matched to a gene. In DNA form, the CDR3 reads TGTGCCAGCTCACCACCTGTCGGGACAGGGGGTTCCGAGCAGTACTTC. Protein: CASSPPVGTGGSEQYF. Using reference TRBV18 and TRBJ2-7 for the parts outside the CDR3, the full variable domain is NAGVMQNPRHLVRRRGQEARLRCSPMKGHSHVYWYRQLPEEGLKFMVYLQKENIIDESGMPKERFSAEFPKEGPSILRIQQVVRGDSAAYFCASSPPVGTGGSEQYFGPGTRLTVT.

This chain joins TRBV5-6 and TRBJ2-3; D not resolved. Germline lookup yields CDR1 SGHDT and CDR2 YYEEEE. The V end lost 0 bases, the J end lost 4 bases, and 6 bases lay between the germline ends. The CDR3 is made up of 13 amino acids. The DNA of the CDR3 is TGTGCCAGCAGCTTGGTCTCCTCAGATACGCAGTATTTT. Translated: CASSLVSSDTQYF.

This chain uses TRBV11-3 with TRBJ1-1; tentatively, D is TRBD1 (5 bases). V was cut by 4 bases and J by 9 bases, with 18 bases left in between. Germline V gives CDR1 SGHNT, CDR2 YENEEA. The length of the CDR3 is 14 residues. The CDR3 protein is CASSSHRDAAQAFF. The CDR3 DNA reads as TGTGCCAGCAGCTCACATAGGGACGCCGCTCAAGCTTTCTTT.

The genes are TRBV28 and TRBJ2-7; 7 bases fit TRBD1. Looked up from germline, CDR1 is MDHEN and CDR2 is SYDVKM. J was trimmed by 0 bases and V by 5 bases; bases with no gene match: 10. This CDR3 is 16 amino acids long. Here the CDR3 DNA reads TGTGCCAGCAGTCAATGGCGCAGGGACAGCTCCTACGAGCAGTACTTC. It encodes CASSQWRRDSSYEQYF.

The rearrangement joins TRBV6-1 to TRBJ2-7, with 14 bases fitting TRBD2. With 4 bases clipped from V and 2 bases from J, the junction kept 1 base outside the gene matches. CDR3 length equals 15 residues. Germline CDR1 MNHNS, CDR2 SASEGT. In nucleotides, the CDR3 is TGTGCCAGCAGTGGGGGACTAGCGGGGGCCTACGAGCAGTACTTC. Its translation is CASSGGLAGAYEQYF.

The V and J genes are TRBV5-1 and TRBJ2-5; D might be TRBD1 (6 bases). The CDR3 is 14 amino acids. V was pared by 4 bases and J by 5 bases, with 15 bases between. Germline V lookup: CDR1 SGHRS, CDR2 YFSETQ. The CDR3 sequence is CASSPRGGRETQYF. CDR3 DNA sequence: TGCGCCAGCAGCCCCCGAGGGGGTAGGGAGACCCAGTACTTC.

V and J are TRBV9 and TRBJ1-6; D is possibly TRBD1 (5 bases). V lost 3 bases to trimming and J lost 9 bases, with 19 bases between them. This CDR3 spans 16 amino acids. Per the germline V gene, CDR1 is SGDLS and CDR2 is YYNGEE. The CDR3 loop reads CASSGDGQGVVSPLHF. The CDR3 nucleotides read TGTGCCAGCAGCGGAGACGGGCAGGGTGTTGTTTCACCCCTCCACTTT.

The chain carries TRBV4-1 and TRBJ2-1, with 8 bases matching TRBD2. From germline, CDR1 is MGHRA and CDR2 YSYEKL. CDR3 length: 18 residues. The ends lost 0 bases at V and 5 bases at J; junction bases unmatched: 12. CDR3 nucleotide sequence: TGCGCCAGCAGCCAAGAACCCGGGAGGGCCGAGAACCACAATGAGCAGTTCTTC. Its translation: CASSQEPGRAENHNEQFF.

V is TRBV27 and J is TRBJ1-5; tentative D call: TRBD1 (6 bases). The CDR3 runs 15 residues. From germline, CDR1 is MNHEY and CDR2 SMNVEV (reference sequence). Trimming left V 6 bases short and J 8 bases short, with 20 bases between. CDR3 in DNA: TGTGCCAGCAGCCCATATGGGGGGCGGGTTAAGCCCCAGCATTTT. Translation gives CASSPYGGRVKPQHF.

This clone appeared a single time. DNA of the CDR3: TGTGCCACCACCCAGAGAAAGACGGAGAACACTGAAGCTTTCTTT. Its translation: CATTQRKTENTEAFF. The chain is built from TRBV15 and TRBJ1-1; no clear D gene. Looked up from germline, CDR1 is LNHNV and CDR2 is YYDKDF (reference sequence). Trimming removed 7 bases from V and 1 base from J, with 16 bases in between. This CDR3 is 15 amino acids long.

This clone has only a few counts. V gene TRBV10-3 combines with J gene TRBJ1-4; 8 nucleotides line up with TRBD1. Germline assignment: CDR1 ENHRY and CDR2 SYGVKD. Trimming took 2 bases from V and 8 from J; bases not matched to a gene: 4. This CDR3 is 14 amino acids long. CDR3 nucleotide sequence: TGTGCCATCAGTGAGGGACAGGGAGGCGAAAAACTGTTTTTT. Residues: CAISEGQGGEKLFF.

V usage is TRBV27 and J usage is TRBJ1-1, with D perhaps TRBD1 (5 bases). The CDR3 contains 15 residues. V was cut by 4 bases and J by 4 bases, with 16 bases left in between. Germline CDR1 MNHEY, CDR2 SMNVEV (reference sequence). In DNA, the CDR3 is TGTGCCAGCAGTTCGTACCCCAGGGCGGGCACTGAAGCTTTCTTT. This gives the protein CASSSYPRAGTEAFF.

This clone is a singleton in its sample. V is TRBV5-6 and J is TRBJ1-2, with TRBD1 matching over 7 bases. In germline, CDR1 is SGHDT, CDR2 YYEEEE. The CDR3 totals 13 residues. V was pared by 3 bases and J by 2 bases, with 1 base of the junction left unmatched. The CDR3 DNA reads as TGTGCCAGCAGCTCACAGGGGAACTATGGCTACACCTTC. Residues: CASSSQGNYGYTF.

The V and J genes are TRBV13 and TRBJ2-7, with unresolved D. Trimming took off 0 bases at V and 3 bases at J, with 12 bases between the two ends. CDR1 and CDR2 (germline): PRHDT, FYEKMQ (reference sequence). The CDR3 sequence is 15 residues long. This CDR3 is CASSLGGFRNYEQYF. CDR3 DNA sequence: TGTGCCAGCAGCTTAGGGGGTTTTCGGAACTACGAGCAGTACTTC.

V and J are TRBV2 and TRBJ2-4; a possible D gene is TRBD1 (5 bases). The V gene's germline CDR1 is SNHLY and CDR2 FYNNEI. This CDR3 comprises 15 residues. Between the trimmed V and J ends, which lost 6 bases and 0 bases, there was a span of 12 bases. The CDR3 nucleotides are TGTGCCAGCAGCTTACAGGAGCTAGCCAAAAACATTCAGTACTTC. Translation gives CASSLQELAKNIQYF.

The rearrangement joins TRBV7-9 to TRBJ2-7; D possibly corresponds to TRBD1 (6 bases). The CDR3 totals 14 residues. Trimming left V 3 bases short and J 1 base short, with 10 bases between. In germline, CDR1 is SEHNR, CDR2 FQNEAQ (reference sequence). For the CDR3, the DNA is TGTGCCAGCAGCTTTTCCGGGACATCCTACGAGCAGTACTTC. Protein sequence: CASSFSGTSYEQYF.

The gene calls are TRBV4-2 and TRBJ2-3; a possible D gene is TRBD2 (5 bases). Germline V gene data show CDR1 as LGHNA and CDR2 as YNFKEQ. The CDR3 has 18 amino acids. Deletions cut 0 bases from V and 3 bases from J, with 19 bases between. The CDR3 loop reads CASSQDLGAELRTDTQYF. DNA of the CDR3: TGTGCCAGCAGCCAAGATTTAGGAGCGGAACTAAGGACAGATACGCAGTATTTT.

This clone was detected a few times. The V gene is TRBV10-1, the J gene TRBJ2-7; tentatively, D is TRBD2 (5 bases). CDR3 size: 13 residues. V was pared by 6 bases and J by 7 bases, with 16 bases between. Germline CDR1 reads WNHNN; CDR2 reads SYGVQD (reference sequence). The CDR3 nucleotides are TGCGCCAGCAGGAGGACTCCCCGGTGGGAGCAGTACTTC. This translates into CASRRTPRWEQYF.